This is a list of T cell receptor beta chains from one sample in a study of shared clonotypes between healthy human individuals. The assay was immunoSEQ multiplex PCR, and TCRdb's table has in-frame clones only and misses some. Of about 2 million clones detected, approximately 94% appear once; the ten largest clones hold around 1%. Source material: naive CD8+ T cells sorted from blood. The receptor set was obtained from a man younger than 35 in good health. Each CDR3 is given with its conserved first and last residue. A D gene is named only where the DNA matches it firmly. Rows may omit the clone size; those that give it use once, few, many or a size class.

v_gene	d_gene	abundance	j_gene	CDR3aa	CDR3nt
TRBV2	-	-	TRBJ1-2	CASSEGEGPGYTF	TGTGCCAGCAGTGAAGGGGAAGGGCCTGGCTACACCTTC
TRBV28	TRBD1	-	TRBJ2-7	CASSWGQLSSYEQYF	TGTGCCAGCAGTTGGGGACAGCTTAGCTCCTACGAGCAGTACTTC
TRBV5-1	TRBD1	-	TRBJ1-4	CASSPGTVPNEKLFF	TGCGCCAGCAGCCCCGGGACAGTCCCTAATGAAAAACTGTTTTTT
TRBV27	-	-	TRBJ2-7	CASSLSSYEQYF	TGTGCCAGCAGTTTATCAAGCTACGAGCAGTACTTC
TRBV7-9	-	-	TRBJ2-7	CASSLVYRDPEKQYF	TGTGCCAGCAGCTTAGTTTACAGGGATCCCGAAAAGCAGTACTTC
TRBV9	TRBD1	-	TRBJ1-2	CASSVLAGGSGYTF	TGTGCCAGCAGCGTACTGGCAGGGGGCTCTGGCTACACCTTC
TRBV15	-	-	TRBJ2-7	CATSPHGQGPHEQYF	TGTGCCACCAGCCCTCACGGGCAGGGCCCTCACGAGCAGTACTTC
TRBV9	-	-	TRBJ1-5	CASSVGGMGNQPQHF	TGTGCCAGCAGCGTCGGAGGCATGGGCAATCAGCCCCAGCATTTT
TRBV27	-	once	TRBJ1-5	CASSLSGGSSGNQPQHF	TGTGCCAGCAGTTTATCGGGGGGTAGTAGCGGCAATCAGCCCCAGCATTTT
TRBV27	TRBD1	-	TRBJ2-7	CASSLETGAYEQYF	TGTGCCAGCAGTTTAGAGACAGGGGCCTACGAGCAGTACTTC
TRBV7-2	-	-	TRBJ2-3	CASSLEQGLSTDTQYF	TGTGCCAGCAGCTTAGAACAGGGTCTAAGCACAGATACGCAGTATTTT
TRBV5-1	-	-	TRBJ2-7	CASSVVGRPEQYF	TGCGCCAGCAGCGTTGTGGGGCGGCCCGAGCAGTACTTC
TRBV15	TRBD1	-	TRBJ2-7	CATGDRRSYEQYF	TGTGCCACTGGGGACAGACGCTCCTACGAGCAGTACTTC
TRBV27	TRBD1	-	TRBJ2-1	CASTTIGGVGYNEQFF	TGTGCCAGCACTACTATAGGGGGCGTAGGTTACAATGAGCAGTTCTTC
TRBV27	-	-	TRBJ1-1	CASSPTVNTEAFF	TGTGCCAGCAGCCCGACAGTGAACACTGAAGCTTTCTTT
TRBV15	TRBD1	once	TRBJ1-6	CATSRGQIGNSPLHF	TGTGCCACCAGCAGGGGACAGATCGGTAATTCACCCCTCCACTTT
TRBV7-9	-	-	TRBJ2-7	CASSWRGEQYF	TGTGCCAGCAGCTGGAGGGGCGAGCAGTACTTC
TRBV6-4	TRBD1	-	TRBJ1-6	CASSYGTENSPLHF	TGTGCCAGCAGTTACGGGACAGAAAATTCACCCCTCCACTTT
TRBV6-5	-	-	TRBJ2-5	CASSYRPGAQETQYF	TGTGCCAGCAGTTACCGGCCGGGGGCTCAAGAGACCCAGTACTTC
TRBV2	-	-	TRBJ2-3	CASSPRLDTQYF	TGTGCCAGCAGTCCAAGACTTGATACGCAGTATTTT
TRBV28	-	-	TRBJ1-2	CASSSGRSYGYTF	TGTGCCAGCAGTTCGGGACGGTCCTATGGCTACACCTTC
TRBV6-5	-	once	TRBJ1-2	CASSYAQDYGYTF	TGTGCCAGCAGTTACGCACAGGACTATGGCTACACCTTC
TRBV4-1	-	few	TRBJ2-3	CASSQTDTQYF	TGCGCCAGCAGCCAGACAGATACGCAGTATTTT
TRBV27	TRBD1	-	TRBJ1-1	CASSLTGGHMNTEAFF	TGTGCCAGCAGCCTCACAGGGGGACACATGAACACTGAAGCTTTCTTT
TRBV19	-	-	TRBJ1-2	CASSIDGSNYGYTF	TGTGCCAGTAGTATAGATGGCAGTAACTATGGCTACACCTTC
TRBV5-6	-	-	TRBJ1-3	CASSLDSSGNTIYF	TGTGCCAGCAGCTTGGACAGCTCTGGAAACACCATATATTTT
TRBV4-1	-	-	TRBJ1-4	CASSQDLGTRNEKLFF	TGCGCCAGCAGCCAAGATCTTGGCACAAGGAATGAAAAACTGTTTTTT
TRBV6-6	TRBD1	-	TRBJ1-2	CASSYPGTGVGDTF	TGTGCCAGCAGTTACCCCGGGACAGGTGTAGGGGACACCTTC
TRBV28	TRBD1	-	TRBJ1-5	CASSRDREGNQPQHF	TGTGCCAGCAGTCGGGACAGGGAAGGCAATCAGCCCCAGCATTTT
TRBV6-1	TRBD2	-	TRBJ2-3	CASSSGGVDTQYF	TGTGCCAGCTCAAGCGGGGGGGTGGATACGCAGTATTTT
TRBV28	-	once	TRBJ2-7	CASTVIGSSYEQYF	TGTGCCAGCACTGTCATAGGCTCCTCCTACGAGCAGTACTTC
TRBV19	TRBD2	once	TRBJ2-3	CASSPLAGADTQYF	TGTGCCAGTAGTCCCTTAGCGGGAGCAGATACGCAGTATTTT
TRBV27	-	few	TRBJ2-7	CASSLSGRFYEQYF	TGTGCCAGCAGTTTATCGGGACGGTTCTACGAGCAGTACTTC
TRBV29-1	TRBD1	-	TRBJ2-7	CSVIRQGDEQYF	TGCAGCGTTATCCGACAGGGTGACGAGCAGTACTTC
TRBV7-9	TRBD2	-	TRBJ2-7	CASSLSGAQSSYEQYF	TGTGCCAGCAGCTTAAGCGGGGCCCAGAGCTCCTACGAGCAGTACTTC
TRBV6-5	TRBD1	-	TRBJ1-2	CATIQNSGQAYTF	TGTGCCACCATACAAAATTCGGGACAGGCCTACACCTTC
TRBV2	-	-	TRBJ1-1	CASSEGGIGYTEAFF	TGTGCCAGCAGTGAGGGGGGGATTGGGTACACTGAAGCTTTCTTT
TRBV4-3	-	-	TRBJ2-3	CASSQDGDFNTQYF	TGCGCCAGCAGCCAAGACGGGGACTTCAATACGCAGTATTTT
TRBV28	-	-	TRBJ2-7	CASSLYGETYEQYF	TGTGCCAGCAGTTTATATGGGGAAACCTACGAGCAGTACTTC
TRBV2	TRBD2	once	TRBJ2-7	CASQSLAGEQYF	TGTGCCTCGCAAAGTCTAGCGGGGGAGCAGTACTTC
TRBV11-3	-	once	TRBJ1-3	CASSLSGTSGNTIYF	TGTGCCAGCAGCTTGTCCGGGACCTCTGGAAACACCATATATTTT
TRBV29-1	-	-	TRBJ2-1	CSVWRYNEQFF	TGCAGCGTCTGGCGATACAATGAGCAGTTCTTC
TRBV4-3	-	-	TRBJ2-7	CASSRWVGGDYEQYF	TGCGCCAGCAGCCGGTGGGTGGGGGGAGACTACGAGCAGTACTTC
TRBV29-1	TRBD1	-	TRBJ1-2	CSVDRGHRPAGPYGYTF	TGCAGCGTTGATAGGGGGCACCGCCCGGCGGGGCCCTATGGCTACACCTTC